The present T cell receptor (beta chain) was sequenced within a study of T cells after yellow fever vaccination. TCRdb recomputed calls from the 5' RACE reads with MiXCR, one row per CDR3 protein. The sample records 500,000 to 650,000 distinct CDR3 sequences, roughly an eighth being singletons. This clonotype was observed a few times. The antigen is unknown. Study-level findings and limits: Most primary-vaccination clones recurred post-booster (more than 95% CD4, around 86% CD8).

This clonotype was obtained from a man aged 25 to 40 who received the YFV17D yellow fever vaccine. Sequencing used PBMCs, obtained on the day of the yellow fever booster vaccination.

DNA for the CDR3: TGCAGCGTTAGACTAGCGGGATGGGAGACCCAGTACTTC. This encodes CSVRLAGWETQYF. The V and J genes are TRBV29-1 and TRBJ2-5; 11 bases line up with TRBD2. V trimming: 5 bases; J trimming: 5 bases; junction bases outside the gene matches: 4. The CDR3 loop spans 13 amino acids. Germline CDR1 SQVTM, CDR2 ANQGSEA.